These T cell receptor beta chains were read from a single sample in a study of regulatory T cells in long-lasting Graves disease. MiXCR was run by TCRdb on the multiplex PCR reads, yielding one entry per CDR3 protein. The sample consists of approximately 690,000 distinct CDR3 sequences, around 30% of them appearing once. Specimen: peripheral blood mononuclear cells (PBMCs), collected when the disease was refractory, from a patient treated with antithyroid drugs. Receptor source: a female donor with Graves disease. Both conserved end residues are part of each CDR3. A D gene is named only where the DNA matches it firmly. Clone size is shown for a subset of rows, as once, few, many or a class of expanded clone.

TRBJ2-5,.,once,TRBV6-1,CATLGETQYF
TRBJ1-2,.,.,TRBV20-1,CSARAGSDYGYTF
TRBJ2-5,.,.,TRBV20-1,CSAMTGLTYETQYF
TRBJ1-1,.,.,TRBV10-2,CASSVTEVGTEAFF
TRBJ1-1,.,many,TRBV29-1,CSVEESRAISTEAFF
TRBJ1-5,.,.,TRBV20-1,CSAIRGVQPQHF
TRBJ1-2,.,.,TRBV12-3/TRBV12-4,CASRAAGGLNYGYTF
TRBJ1-2,TRBD1,.,TRBV12-3/TRBV12-4,CASRPGTGLIPYGYTF
TRBJ2-5,TRBD2,few,TRBV7-2,CASSLVTSGLPPTYF
TRBJ2-7,.,once,TRBV18,CASSPQDVHLEQYF
TRBJ2-5,TRBD2,many,TRBV6-2/TRBV6-3,CASSSPIGLAGVETQYF
TRBJ2-7,TRBD2,.,TRBV7-9,CASSPSVPGGEQYF
TRBJ1-1,TRBD1,few,TRBV10-3,CAISYRGSDTEAFF
TRBJ1-3,.,few,TRBV28,CASSLRRISGNTIYF
TRBJ1-5,TRBD1,many,TRBV28,CASSGQGVGQPQHF
TRBJ1-1,.,few,TRBV18,CASSPDSPRGTEAFF
TRBJ2-7,.,.,TRBV7-9,CASSQGSDEQYF
TRBJ1-1,.,.,TRBV12-5,CASADFTENTEAFF
TRBJ1-6,.,.,TRBV7-9,CASSLSSRPIDNSPLHF
TRBJ1-5,.,many,TRBV28,CASSHLRWKGDQPQHF
TRBJ1-3,.,.,TRBV19,CASSGAQVVGNTIYF
TRBJ2-2,.,few,TRBV11-2,CASSFRRTGELFF
TRBJ2-2,TRBD2,.,TRBV12-3/TRBV12-4,CASSLTGLAGVANTGELFF
TRBJ1-1,.,many,TRBV12-5,CASAPPQNTEAFF
TRBJ1-5,.,once,TRBV24-1,CATSRDNHQPQHF
TRBJ1-1,.,many,TRBV12-3/TRBV12-4,CASSGSGGWAMNTEAFF
TRBJ1-5,.,.,TRBV19,CASSLAGGGPQHF
TRBJ1-6,.,few,TRBV5-6,CASSLAGIPNSPLHF
TRBJ2-7,.,few,TRBV11-2,CASSLIVGKDEQYF
TRBJ2-7,TRBD2,.,TRBV7-2,CASQGIKGAGEQYF
TRBJ1-5,.,.,TRBV28,CASSFRRGGQPQHF
TRBJ1-1,.,many,TRBV28,CASSHRREAFF
TRBJ1-5,.,.,TRBV20-1,CSALDSDNQPQHF
TRBJ1-3,TRBD1,.,TRBV5-1,CASRQGASGNTIYF
TRBJ1-2,.,few,TRBV7-2,CASSLASGGYRYGYTF
TRBJ1-4,.,few,TRBV4-1,CASSQGQINEKLFF
TRBJ1-1,TRBD1,.,TRBV5-6,CASSLQGINTEAFF
TRBJ1-4,.,few,TRBV18,CASSPLPRSEKEKLFF
TRBJ2-1,.,few,TRBV27,CASSSWQVNNEQFF
TRBJ1-5,TRBD1,once,TRBV2,CASRADRGQPQHF
TRBJ2-7,TRBD2,.,TRBV10-1,CASSGLAQGPPYEQYF
TRBJ1-1,.,few,TRBV29-1,CSVQAEGTEAFF
TRBJ2-5,.,many,TRBV28,CASSLQGPGETQYF
TRBJ1-1,.,.,TRBV5-1,CASSLIPVNTEAFF
TRBJ1-5,TRBD1,few,TRBV12-5,CASGLPATGQGNQPQHF
TRBJ2-5,TRBD2,.,TRBV3-1,CASSLAGVGQETQYF
TRBJ1-5,.,few,TRBV19,CASSPLTARGDQPQHF
TRBJ2-4,TRBD1,few,TRBV2,CASSRTGAFKNIQYF
TRBJ1-1,.,few,TRBV7-2,CASSLDMVTEAFF
TRBJ1-3,.,.,TRBV7-3,CASSLSQGGTGNTIYF
TRBJ1-2,.,few,TRBV6-1,CASTPYPRGNNGYTF
TRBJ1-2,.,.,TRBV6-4,CASSFSSRDGYTF
TRBJ1-4,.,.,TRBV6-1,CASSEAGGWGKNEKLFF
TRBJ1-2,.,.,TRBV6-1,CASSDSGSYGYTF
TRBJ1-1,TRBD1,.,TRBV19,CASSETGGLVNTEAFF
TRBJ1-1,.,many,TRBV10-3,CATRKGPTEAFF
TRBJ1-5,.,.,TRBV6-1,CASSRTSGDNQPQHF
TRBJ2-7,.,.,TRBV7-9,CASSLDSWGYEQYF
TRBJ2-6,TRBD2,.,TRBV30,CAWGAGAGANVLTF
TRBJ1-5,TRBD1,few,TRBV30,CAWSVRGTGNQPQHF